The 21 T cell receptor beta chains in this list originate from one sample, sequenced in a study of shared clonotypes between healthy human individuals. Positive CCR7 selection of CD45RO-negative cells yielded the naive CD8 cells, and terminally differentiated effector memory CD45RA+ cells were excluded. The repertoire was sequenced with immunoSEQ multiplex PCR; TCRdb's copy has only in-frame clones and lacks some. Of approximately 600,000 clones listed, about 95% are singletons. The sample comprised naive CD8+ T cells sorted from blood. Receptor source: a young woman in good health.

V and J are TRBV28 and TRBJ1-1; D is uncertain. V gave up 7 bases and J gave up 6 bases, with 21 bases separating them. There are 15 residues in the CDR3. From germline, CDR1 is MDHEN and CDR2 SYDVKM. The CDR3 protein is CASTRGLDLIPEAFF. CDR3 nucleotide sequence: TGTGCCAGCACACGGGGTCTTGATCTCATACCTGAAGCTTTCTTT.

The chain carries TRBV4-1 and TRBJ2-7, with D perhaps TRBD2 (6 bases). The V end was cut by 0 bases, the J end by 0 bases, with 12 bases between. The germline gives CDR1 MGHRA, CDR2 YSYEKL. This CDR3 comprises 16 residues. The CDR3 DNA follows: TGCGCCAGCAGCCAAGATTTGCGGGGTGGCTCCTACGAGCAGTACTTC. Amino acid sequence: CASSQDLRGGSYEQYF.

This clone was seen more than once but under ten times. At the DNA level, this CDR3 is encoded by other sequences in the same sample as well. The genes are TRBV5-6 and TRBJ2-7, with D perhaps TRBD2 (6 bases). CDR1 SGHDT and CDR2 YYEEEE come from the germline V gene. This CDR3 spans 13 amino acids. Trimming removed 4 bases from V and 2 bases from J, with 10 bases in between. The DNA of the CDR3 is TGTGCCAGCAGCCTCGGGAGTGCCTACGAGCAGTACTTC. It specifies CASSLGSAYEQYF.

The V call is TRBV5-4, the J call TRBJ2-7; D might be TRBD1 (5 bases). Trimming took off 3 bases at V and 6 bases at J, with 16 bases between the two ends. CDR3 size: 14 residues. The germline V gene has CDR1 SGHNT and CDR2 YYREEE (reference sequence). In nucleotides, the CDR3 is TGTGCCAGCAGCTACCAGGGTTCTTTGGCCGAGCAGTACTTC. Translating it yields CASSYQGSLAEQYF. Full variable domain (missing parts from reference TRBV5-4 and TRBJ2-7): ETGVTQSPTHLIKTRGQQVTLRCSSQSGHNTVSWYQQALGQGPQFIFQYYREEENGRGNFPPRFSGLQFPNYSSELNVNALELDDSALYLCASSYQGSLAEQYFGPGTRLTVT.

This chain uses TRBV29-1 with TRBJ2-7, with 9 nucleotides matching TRBD1. Germline lookup yields CDR1 SQVTM and CDR2 ANQGSEA. The J segment lost 2 bases and the V segment lost 6 bases, leaving 5 bases of the junction unmatched. The CDR3 covers 13 residues. In DNA form, the CDR3 reads TGCAGCGTCCCGGGACAGGGTGCCTACGAGCAGTACTTC. Translated: CSVPGQGAYEQYF.

This rearrangement joins TRBV28 to TRBJ2-5, with 10 bases fitting TRBD2. The CDR3 is 15 amino acids. The J segment lost 2 bases and the V segment lost 7 bases, leaving 7 bases of the junction unmatched. The V gene's germline CDR1 is MDHEN and CDR2 SYDVKM. The CDR3 DNA follows: TGTGCCAGCAATCCGGGACTAGCGATACAAGAGACCCAGTACTTC. As protein: CASNPGLAIQETQYF.

V is TRBV27 and J is TRBJ2-2; the match to TRBD1 covers 7 bases. Germline CDR1 is MNHEY and CDR2 is SMNVEV (reference sequence). The CDR3 has 17 amino acids. The J segment lost 7 bases and the V segment lost 7 bases, leaving 18 bases of the junction unmatched. As DNA, the CDR3 is TGTGCCAGCACCAGCCTTCCGAGACAGGGATGGTTCGGGGAGCTGTTTTTT. Translation gives CASTSLPRQGWFGELFF.

The chain is built from TRBV28 and TRBJ2-7; 12 bases agree with TRBD2. V shed 4 bases, J shed 2 bases, and the junction held 6 bases outside the gene matches. The CDR3 is 16 amino acids. Germline V lookup: CDR1 MDHEN, CDR2 SYDVKM. The CDR3 loop is CASSSPRTSGTYEQYF. The CDR3 DNA is TGTGCCAGCAGTTCCCCCAGGACTAGCGGGACCTACGAGCAGTACTTC.

The V call is TRBV4-1, the J call TRBJ1-4; D is ambiguous. Germline CDR1 MGHRA, CDR2 YSYEKL. The CDR3 totals 16 residues. Trimming left V 1 base short and J 7 bases short, with 16 bases between. CDR3 DNA sequence: TGCGCCAGCAGCCAAGTTGCGACAAATCCAATTGAAAAACTGTTTTTT. This gives the protein CASSQVATNPIEKLFF.

The chain has TRBV15 and TRBJ1-1; unclear D gene. Trimming shortened V by 4 bases and J by 6 bases, and 15 bases separated the two germline ends. The germline CDR1 and CDR2 sequences are LNHNV and YYDKDF (reference sequence). CDR3 size: 14 residues. This CDR3 is CATSTILLNAEAFF. Written as DNA, the CDR3 is TGTGCCACCAGCACGATACTTCTCAACGCTGAAGCTTTCTTT.

The CDR3 here is CASSVRTDYNEQFF. CDR3 sequence (DNA): TGTGCCAGCAGCGTTAGGACAGACTACAATGAGCAGTTCTTC. The chain recombines TRBV7-9 with TRBJ2-1; possibly TRBD1 for D (6 bases). V shed 5 bases and J shed 3 bases, with 11 bases lying between them. CDR3 length: 14 residues. Per the germline V gene, CDR1 is SEHNR and CDR2 is FQNEAQ (reference sequence).

This sequence joins TRBV7-8 and TRBJ1-1, with D unresolved. The length of the CDR3 is 14 residues. V was clipped by 0 bases and J by 0 bases, with 5 bases between them. Germline V lookup: CDR1 SGHVS, CDR2 FQNEAQ. The CDR3: CASSLADMNTEAFF. The CDR3 DNA follows: TGTGCCAGCAGCTTAGCGGATATGAACACTGAAGCTTTCTTT. Full variable domain (outside the CDR3, taken from reference TRBV7-8 and TRBJ1-1): GAGVSQSPRYKVAKRGQDVALRCDPISGHVSLFWYQQALGQGPEFLTYFQNEAQLDKSGLPSDRFFAERPEGSVSTLKIQRTQQEDSAVYLCASSLADMNTEAFFGQGTRLTVV.

The V and J genes are TRBV4-1 and TRBJ2-7; a possible D gene is TRBD1 (8 bases). This CDR3 has 15 residues. Trimming left V 4 bases short and J 7 bases short, with 20 bases between. Germline V gene data show CDR1 as MGHRA and CDR2 as YSYEKL. The CDR3 region has the DNA TGCGCCAGCAGCCGATGGACAGGGAGGGTAGAGGAGCAGTACTTC. Amino acids: CASSRWTGRVEEQYF.

This chain connects TRBV19 to TRBJ2-2; 7 bases are shared with TRBD1. CDR1 and CDR2 (germline): LNHDA, SQIVND (reference sequence). The CDR3 is 15 residues long. J gave up 4 bases and V 4 bases, and 6 bases lay outside the gene matches. The CDR3 protein is CASSTTGPGTGELFF. In DNA form, the CDR3 reads TGTGCCAGTAGTACGACAGGGCCGGGCACCGGGGAGCTGTTTTTT. Filled out from reference TRBV19 and TRBJ2-2, the complete variable domain reads DGGITQSPKYLFRKEGQNVTLSCEQNLNHDAMYWYRQDPGQGLRLIYYSQIVNDFQKGDIAEGYSVSREKKESFPLTVTSAQKNPTAFYLCASSTTGPGTGELFFGEGSRLTVL.

The rearrangement uses TRBV7-3 and TRBJ1-4; 7 bases align to TRBD1. J gave up 4 bases and V 5 bases, and 19 bases lay outside the gene matches. Per germline, CDR1 SGHTA and CDR2 FQGTGA. The CDR3 totals 19 residues. The CDR3 loop is CASSPSMRRQGDLNEKLFF. CDR3 DNA: TGTGCCAGCAGCCCCTCAATGCGCAGACAGGGCGATCTTAATGAAAAACTGTTTTTT. The full variable domain, with the rest looked up from reference TRBV7-3 and TRBJ1-4, is GAGVSQTPSNKVTEKGKYVELRCDPISGHTALYWYRQSLGQGPEFLIYFQGTGAADDSGLPNDRFFAVRPEGSVSTLKIQRTERGDSAVYLCASSPSMRRQGDLNEKLFFGSGTQLSVL.

J is TRBJ1-5 and V is TRBV27; 10 nucleotides align to TRBD1. Germline CDR1 reads MNHEY; CDR2 reads SMNVEV (reference sequence). This CDR3 is 16 amino acids long. J was trimmed by 7 bases and V by 6 bases; bases with no gene match: 12. CDR3 sequence: CASSRTLGTGAQPQHF. CDR3 sequence (DNA): TGTGCCAGCAGCCGAACCCTGGGGACAGGGGCCCAGCCCCAGCATTTT.

This chain joins TRBV27 and TRBJ2-1; a possible D gene is TRBD2 (6 bases). The CDR3 covers 13 residues. Looked up from germline, CDR1 is MNHEY and CDR2 is SMNVEV (reference sequence). The V end lost 3 bases, the J end lost 4 bases, and 7 bases lay between the germline ends. CDR3 DNA: TGTGCCAGCAGTTTGGACTATTACAATGAGCAGTTCTTC. Translation gives CASSLDYYNEQFF.

V usage is TRBV7-8 and J usage is TRBJ2-1, with 7 positions matching TRBD2. From germline, CDR1 is SGHVS and CDR2 FQNEAQ. This CDR3 comprises 15 residues. The V gene end was trimmed by 3 bases and the J gene end by 7 bases; junction bases not matched to a gene: 9. This CDR3 is CASSLGTTSSNEQFF. CDR3 bases: TGTGCCAGCAGCTTGGGTACGACTAGCTCTAATGAGCAGTTCTTC.

This sequence joins TRBV6-5 and TRBJ1-4; 11 bases match TRBD1. The CDR3 consists of 15 residues. From germline, CDR1 is MNHEY and CDR2 SVGAGI. V shed 7 bases, J shed 8 bases, and the junction held 9 bases outside the gene matches. The CDR3 reads CASTPEGQGDEKLFF. CDR3 DNA: TGTGCCAGCACTCCCGAGGGACAGGGGGACGAAAAACTGTTTTTT.

V gene TRBV6-1 combines with J gene TRBJ1-1; D may be TRBD1 (6 bases). CDR1 is MNHNS and CDR2 is SASEGT in the germline V gene. The V and J ends lost 7 bases and 4 bases respectively, with 16 bases between them. This CDR3 contains 14 residues. CDR3 nucleotides: TGTGCCAGCACCCCGTACAGGGATGGCACTGAAGCTTTCTTT. It yields the protein CASTPYRDGTEAFF.

There are a few counts of this clone. The J gene is TRBJ2-7, the V gene TRBV5-4; maybe TRBD2 (5 bases). V lost 5 bases, J lost 4 bases, and 13 bases lay in between. Per the germline V gene, CDR1 is SGHNT and CDR2 is YYREEE (reference sequence). The CDR3 runs 13 residues. The chain's CDR3 is CASSSMTGYEQYF. The CDR3 DNA reads TGTGCCAGCAGTTCAATGACGGGGTACGAGCAGTACTTC.